Below, 11 T cell receptor beta chains from the same sample are listed, as sequenced in a study of blood T cell repertoires in COVID-19. Using immunoSEQ multiplex PCR, the repertoire was profiled, and TCRdb retains in-frame clones only, with some absent. This repertoire shows approximately 290,000 clones, around 81% found once; its top ten account for approximately 14%. The sequencing input was peripheral blood. These receptors were obtained from a person between 65 and 80 years old with COVID-19, enrolled during active disease.

The chain has TRBV9 and TRBJ2-7, with 7 bases fitting TRBD1. Germline V gene lookup returns CDR1 SGDLS and CDR2 YYNGEE. CDR3 length: 14 residues. V lost 4 bases, J lost 6 bases, and 10 bases stayed unmatched. CDR3 sequence reads: CASSPRQGGGEQYF. As DNA, the CDR3 is TGTGCCAGCAGCCCACGACAGGGTGGAGGCGAGCAGTACTTC.

This chain links TRBV12-3 or TRBV12-4 with TRBJ2-3; a possible D gene is TRBD1 (5 bases). The V gene lost 7 bases and the J gene lost 0 bases, with 8 bases spanning the gap. The CDR3 totals 13 residues. CDR3 sequence: CASNAGSTDTQYF. The CDR3 bases are TGTGCCAGCAACGCAGGGAGCACAGATACGCAGTATTTT.

This clone has only a few counts. J is TRBJ1-2 and V is TRBV5-1; D is undetermined. The CDR3 loop spans 15 amino acids. Germline lookup yields CDR1 SGHRS and CDR2 YFSETQ. The V end lost 2 bases, the J end lost 0 bases, and 11 bases lay between the germline ends. In DNA, the CDR3 is TGCGCCAGCAGCTTCTCGATAAACTCTAACTATGGCTACACCTTC. Encoded protein: CASSFSINSNYGYTF.

J is TRBJ2-7 and V is TRBV7-2, with 12 bases that match TRBD2. The trim removed 5 bases at V and 6 bases at J, leaving 8 bases unmatched. The CDR3 runs 15 residues. Germline CDR1 reads SGHTA; CDR2 reads FQGNSA. The DNA of the CDR3 is TGTGCCAGCAGCCCACGACTAGCGGGGGCCGGCGAGCAGTACTTC. Amino acid sequence: CASSPRLAGAGEQYF. The full variable domain, with the rest looked up from reference TRBV7-2 and TRBJ2-7, is GAGVSQSPSNKVTEKGKDVELRCDPISGHTALYWYRQSLGQGLEFLIYFQGNSAPDKSGLPSDRFSAERTGGSVSTLTIQRTQQEDSAVYLCASSPRLAGAGEQYFGPGTRLTVT.

This rearrangement joins TRBV4-1 to TRBJ2-1, with TRBD2 matching over 7 bases. This CDR3 region has 19 residues. The germline V gene encodes CDR1 MGHRA and CDR2 YSYEKL. J lost 3 bases, V lost 0 bases, and 14 bases had no gene match. Here the CDR3 reads CASSQDRSGKKKDYNEQFF. The CDR3 bases are TGCGCCAGCAGCCAAGATCGAAGCGGGAAAAAAAAGGACTACAATGAGCAGTTCTTC.

The chain links TRBV6-2 or TRBV6-3 to TRBJ2-7; 8 nucleotides agree with TRBD1. V was pared by 4 bases and J by 6 bases, with 11 bases of the junction left unmatched. CDR1 is MNHEY, CDR2 SVGEGT, per germline. The CDR3 is 15 residues long. CDR3 sequence reads: CASSFWTGPPREQYF. The CDR3 nucleotides read TGTGCCAGCAGTTTTTGGACAGGGCCGCCTCGCGAGCAGTACTTC.

The chain carries TRBV7-3 and TRBJ1-1, with D uncertain. The CDR3 is 13 residues long. Germline-derived CDR1 and CDR2 are SGHTA and FQGTGA. The ends were cut back, 1 base at V and 1 base at J, with 4 bases in the middle. The CDR3 here is CASSLNKNTEAFF. The CDR3 nucleotides read TGTGCCAGCAGCTTAAACAAGAACACTGAAGCTTTCTTT.

The chain has TRBV4-3 and TRBJ2-7, with TRBD1 as a possible D gene (6 bases). CDR1 is LGHNA, CDR2 YSLEER, per germline. Trimming cost V 0 bases and J 6 bases, with 18 bases left between them. This CDR3 is built from 16 residues. The CDR3 loop is CASSQDLTGPPSEQYF. The CDR3 DNA is TGCGCCAGCAGCCAAGACCTGACAGGACCCCCTTCCGAGCAGTACTTC.

The chain employs TRBV2 and TRBJ2-3; D is possibly TRBD2 (6 bases). The CDR3 is made up of 14 amino acids. The germline gives CDR1 SNHLY, CDR2 FYNNEI. The V and J ends lost 6 bases and 0 bases respectively, with 10 bases between them. This chain's CDR3 is CASRELASTDTQYF. CDR3 in DNA: TGTGCCAGCAGGGAACTAGCCAGCACAGATACGCAGTATTTT.

The chain joins TRBV7-2 to TRBJ1-5; 7 nucleotides agree with TRBD1. The CDR3 runs 15 residues. The V gene's germline CDR1 is SGHTA and CDR2 FQGNSA. Trimming removed 5 bases from V and 4 bases from J; junction bases left unmatched: 8. CDR3 coding DNA: TGTGCCAGCAGCAGCGCCACGACAGGGAATCAGCCCCAGCATTTT. Protein sequence: CASSSATTGNQPQHF.

The chain carries TRBV27 and TRBJ2-2, with TRBD1 identical over 7 bases. From germline, CDR1 is MNHEY and CDR2 SMNVEV (reference sequence). Unmatched junction bases numbered 16, after V lost 5 bases and J lost 4 bases. CDR3 length: 18 amino acids. CDR3 amino acids: CASSLRANRGWGTGELFF. The DNA for the CDR3 is TGTGCCAGCAGTCTACGAGCAAACAGGGGATGGGGCACCGGGGAGCTGTTTTTT.